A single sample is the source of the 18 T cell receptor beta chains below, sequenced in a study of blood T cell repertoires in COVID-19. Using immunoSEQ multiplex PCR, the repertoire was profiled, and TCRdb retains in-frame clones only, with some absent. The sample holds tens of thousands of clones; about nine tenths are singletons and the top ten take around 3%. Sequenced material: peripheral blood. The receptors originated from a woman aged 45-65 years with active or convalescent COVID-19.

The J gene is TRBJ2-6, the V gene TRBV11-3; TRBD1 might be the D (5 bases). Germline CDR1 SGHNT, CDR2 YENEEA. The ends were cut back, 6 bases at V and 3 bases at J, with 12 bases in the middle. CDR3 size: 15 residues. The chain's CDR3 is CASSPPGNGANVLTF. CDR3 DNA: TGTGCCAGCAGTCCTCCAGGGAATGGGGCCAACGTCCTGACTTTC.

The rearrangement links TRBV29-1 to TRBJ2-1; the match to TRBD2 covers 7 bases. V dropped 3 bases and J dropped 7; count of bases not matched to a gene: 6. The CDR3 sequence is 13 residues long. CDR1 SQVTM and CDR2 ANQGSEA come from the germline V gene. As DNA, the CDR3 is TGCAGCGTTGATCCCCCGGGGGGAAATGAGCAGTTCTTC. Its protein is CSVDPPGGNEQFF.

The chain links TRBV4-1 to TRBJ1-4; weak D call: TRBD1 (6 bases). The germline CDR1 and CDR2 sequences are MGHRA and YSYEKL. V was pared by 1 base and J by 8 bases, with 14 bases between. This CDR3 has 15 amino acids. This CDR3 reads CASSQVNRVAEKLFF. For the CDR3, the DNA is TGCGCCAGCAGCCAAGTAAACAGGGTAGCCGAAAAACTGTTTTTT.

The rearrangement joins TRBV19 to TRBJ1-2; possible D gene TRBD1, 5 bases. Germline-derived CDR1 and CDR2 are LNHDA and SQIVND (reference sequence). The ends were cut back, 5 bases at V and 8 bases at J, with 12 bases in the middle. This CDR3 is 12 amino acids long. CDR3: CASSGGALGYTF. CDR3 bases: TGTGCCAGTAGTGGAGGGGCCCTGGGCTACACCTTC. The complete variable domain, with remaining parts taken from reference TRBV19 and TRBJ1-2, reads DGGITQSPKYLFRKEGQNVTLSCEQNLNHDAMYWYRQDPGQGLRLIYYSQIVNDFQKGDIAEGYSVSREKKESFPLTVTSAQKNPTAFYLCASSGGALGYTFGSGTRLTVV.

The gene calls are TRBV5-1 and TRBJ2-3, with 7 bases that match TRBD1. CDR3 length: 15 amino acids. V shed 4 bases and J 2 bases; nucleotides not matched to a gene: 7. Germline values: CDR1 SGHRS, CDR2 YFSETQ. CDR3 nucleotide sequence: TGCGCCAGCAGCGCCCGGGACAGACACACAGATACGCAGTATTTT. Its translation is CASSARDRHTDTQYF. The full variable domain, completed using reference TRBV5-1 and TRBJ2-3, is KAGVTQTPRYLIKTRGQQVTLSCSPISGHRSVSWYQQTPGQGLQFLFEYFSETQRNKGNFPGRFSGRQFSNSRSEMNVSTLELGDSALYLCASSARDRHTDTQYFGPGTRLTVL.

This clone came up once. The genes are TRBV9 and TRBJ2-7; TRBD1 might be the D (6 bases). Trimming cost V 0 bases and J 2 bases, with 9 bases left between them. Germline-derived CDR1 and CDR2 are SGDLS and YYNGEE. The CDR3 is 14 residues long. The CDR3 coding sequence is TGTGCCAGCAGCGTAGACGGACAGCCCTACGAGCAGTACTTC. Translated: CASSVDGQPYEQYF.

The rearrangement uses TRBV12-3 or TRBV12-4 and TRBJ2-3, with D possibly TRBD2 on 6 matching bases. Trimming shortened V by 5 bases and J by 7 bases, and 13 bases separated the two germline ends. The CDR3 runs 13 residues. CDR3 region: CASSAGLTYTQYF. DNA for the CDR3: TGTGCCAGCAGTGCGGGACTCACTTATACGCAGTATTTT.

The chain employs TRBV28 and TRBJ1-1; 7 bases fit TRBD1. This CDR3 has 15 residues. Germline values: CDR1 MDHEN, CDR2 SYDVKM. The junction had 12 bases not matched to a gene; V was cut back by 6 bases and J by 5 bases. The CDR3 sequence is CASSLLRQGGTEAFF. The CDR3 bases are TGTGCCAGCAGCCTACTGAGACAGGGAGGTACTGAAGCTTTCTTT.

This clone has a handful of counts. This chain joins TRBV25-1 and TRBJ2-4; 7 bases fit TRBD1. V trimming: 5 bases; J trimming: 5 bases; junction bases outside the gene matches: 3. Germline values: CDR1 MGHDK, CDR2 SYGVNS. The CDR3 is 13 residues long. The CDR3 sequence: CASSPGGENIQYF. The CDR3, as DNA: TGTGCCAGCAGTCCAGGGGGAGAAAACATTCAGTACTTC.

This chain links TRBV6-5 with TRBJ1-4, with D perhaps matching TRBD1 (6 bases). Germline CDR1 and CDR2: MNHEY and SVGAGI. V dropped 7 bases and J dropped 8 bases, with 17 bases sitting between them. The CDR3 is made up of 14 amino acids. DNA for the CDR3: TGTGCCAGCACCAAACAGGGAAGGGGCGAAAAACTGTTTTTT. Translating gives CASTKQGRGEKLFF.

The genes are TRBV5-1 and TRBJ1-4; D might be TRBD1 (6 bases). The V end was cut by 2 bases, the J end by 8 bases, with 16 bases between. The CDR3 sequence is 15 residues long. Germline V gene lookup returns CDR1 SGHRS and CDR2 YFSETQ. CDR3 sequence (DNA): TGCGCCAGCAGCTTCGCAGTCGGAACAGGGGAAAAACTGTTTTTT. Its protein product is CASSFAVGTGEKLFF.

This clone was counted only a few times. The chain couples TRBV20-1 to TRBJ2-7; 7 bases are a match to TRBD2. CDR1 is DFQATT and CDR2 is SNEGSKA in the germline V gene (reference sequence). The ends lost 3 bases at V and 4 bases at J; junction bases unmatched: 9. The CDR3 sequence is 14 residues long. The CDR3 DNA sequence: TGCAGTGCTAGTAGGGCGGGGGTTATTTACGAGCAGTACTTC. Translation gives CSASRAGVIYEQYF.

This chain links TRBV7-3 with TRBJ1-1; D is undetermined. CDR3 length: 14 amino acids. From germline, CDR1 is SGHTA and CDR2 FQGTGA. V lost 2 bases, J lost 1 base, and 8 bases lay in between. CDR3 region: CASSLLGENTEAFF. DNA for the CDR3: TGTGCCAGCAGCTTACTAGGAGAGAACACTGAAGCTTTCTTT.

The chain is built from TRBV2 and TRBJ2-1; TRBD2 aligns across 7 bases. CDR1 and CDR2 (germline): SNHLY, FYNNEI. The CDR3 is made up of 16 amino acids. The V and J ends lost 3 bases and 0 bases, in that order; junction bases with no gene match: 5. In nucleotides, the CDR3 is TGTGCCAGCAGTGATTGGAGCGGGGTCTCCTACAATGAGCAGTTCTTC. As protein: CASSDWSGVSYNEQFF.

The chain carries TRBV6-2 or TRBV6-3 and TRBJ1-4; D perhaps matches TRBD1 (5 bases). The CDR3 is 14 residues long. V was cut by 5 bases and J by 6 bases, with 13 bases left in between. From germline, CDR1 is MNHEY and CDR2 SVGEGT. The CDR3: CASSPGDWDEKLFF. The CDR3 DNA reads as TGTGCCAGCAGTCCCGGGGACTGGGATGAAAAACTGTTTTTT.

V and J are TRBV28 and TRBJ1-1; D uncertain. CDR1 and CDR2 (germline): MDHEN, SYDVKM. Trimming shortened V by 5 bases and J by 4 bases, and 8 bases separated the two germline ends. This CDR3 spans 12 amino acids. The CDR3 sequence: CASSRGITEAFF. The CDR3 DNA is TGTGCCAGCAGTAGAGGGATCACTGAAGCTTTCTTT.

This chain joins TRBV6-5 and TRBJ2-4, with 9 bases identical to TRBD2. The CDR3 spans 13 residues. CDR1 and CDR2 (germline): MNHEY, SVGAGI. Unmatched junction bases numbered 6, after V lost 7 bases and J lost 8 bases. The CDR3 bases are TGTGCCAGCACCGGGACTAGCAGAGACATTCAGTACTTC. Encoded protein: CASTGTSRDIQYF.

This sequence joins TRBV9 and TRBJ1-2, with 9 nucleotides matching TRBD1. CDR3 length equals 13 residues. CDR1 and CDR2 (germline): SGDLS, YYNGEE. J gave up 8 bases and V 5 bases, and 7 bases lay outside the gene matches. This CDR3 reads CASRRTGVVGYTF. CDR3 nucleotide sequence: TGTGCCAGCAGACGGACAGGGGTGGTGGGCTACACCTTC.